The clone carrying this T cell receptor beta chain was seen many times. This specimen comes from a study of tumor-infiltrating lymphocytes in primary liver carcinoma. With a constant-region primer, TCR beta cDNA was made from approximately 520 ng of total RNA. Slightly modified ARM-PCR, run as three nested multiplex PCR rounds, produced the TCR beta libraries. Running nine to ten cycles apiece, the first two PCR rounds relied on TRBV1-TRBV30 forward primers together with a C-beta reverse primer. TCRdb ran MiXCR on the multiplex PCR reads and lists one entry per CDR3 protein. Of fewer than 350,000 distinct CDR3 sequences listed, less than 65% were seen once; the top ten hold 5.5% to 8%. Unsorted whole blood supplied the blood RNA, and germline DNA was isolated too. The CDR3 totals 17 residues. V shed 4 bases, J shed 5 bases, and the junction held 9 bases outside the gene matches. Germline V CDR1 and CDR2: ENHRY, SYGVKD.

The chain combines TRBV10-3 with TRBJ2-1; the match to TRBD2 covers 12 bases. The receptor was derived from a man aged 35 to 55 with primary liver carcinoma and hepatitis B virus infection. The sample taken for sequencing was peripheral blood. This CDR3 is CAISGGRLAGGDNEQFF. Written as DNA, the CDR3 is TGTGCCATCAGTGGGGGTCGGCTAGCGGGAGGGGACAATGAGCAGTTCTTC.